This T cell receptor beta chain derives from a study of tumor-infiltrating lymphocytes in primary liver carcinoma. At the level of the study: Spanning 4.2 to 10 cm, the tumors were T1-T3 N0M0.

Per the germline V gene, CDR1 is LNHDA and CDR2 is SQIVND (reference sequence). The ends were cut back, 4 bases at V and 1 base at J, with 10 bases in the middle. This CDR3 has 14 residues. A constant-region primer primed TCR beta cDNA synthesis from 450 to 550 ng of total RNA. Construction of TCR beta libraries relied on three successive nested multiplex PCR rounds employing slightly modified ARM-PCR. In the first two PCR rounds, TRBV1-TRBV30 forward primers were paired with a C-beta reverse primer, and each round lasted around 10 cycles. TCRdb re-called the multiplex PCR reads with MiXCR, one entry per CDR3 protein. Of approximately 340,000 distinct CDR3 sequences listed, about 65% are singletons. Germline DNA was also extracted, with blood RNA taken from unsorted whole blood. Patients were treatment-naive with chronic HBV infection. Study-wide findings and caveats: Researchers did not compare CD4+ and CD8+ repertoires, as samples were bulk unsorted.

A note on this clonotype: The antigen is not known.

The sequencing sample was made of peripheral blood. The sequence came from a man aged 35-49 years with primary liver carcinoma and hepatitis B virus infection. The chain uses TRBV19 and TRBJ1-1; unclear D gene. The CDR3 DNA reads TGTGCCAGTAGTAGAGACGGGCGGAACACTGAAGCTTTCTTT. Protein: CASSRDGRNTEAFF.